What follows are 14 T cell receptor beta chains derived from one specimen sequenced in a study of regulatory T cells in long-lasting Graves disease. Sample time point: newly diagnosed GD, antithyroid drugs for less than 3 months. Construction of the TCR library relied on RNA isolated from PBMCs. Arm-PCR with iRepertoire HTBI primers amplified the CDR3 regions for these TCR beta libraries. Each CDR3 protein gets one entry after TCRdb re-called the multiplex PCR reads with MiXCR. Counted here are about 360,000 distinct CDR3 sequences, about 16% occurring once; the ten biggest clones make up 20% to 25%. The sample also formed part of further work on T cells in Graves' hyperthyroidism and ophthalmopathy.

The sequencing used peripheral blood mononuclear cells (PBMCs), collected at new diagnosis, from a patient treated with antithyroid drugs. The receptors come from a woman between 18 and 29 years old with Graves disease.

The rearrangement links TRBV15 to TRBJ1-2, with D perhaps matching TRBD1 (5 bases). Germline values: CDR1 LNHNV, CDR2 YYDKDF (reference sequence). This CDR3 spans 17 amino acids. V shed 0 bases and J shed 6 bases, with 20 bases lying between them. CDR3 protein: CATSRDLKGSPGDGYTF. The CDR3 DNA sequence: TGTGCCACCAGCAGAGATTTGAAAGGGTCCCCGGGGGATGGCTACACCTTC.

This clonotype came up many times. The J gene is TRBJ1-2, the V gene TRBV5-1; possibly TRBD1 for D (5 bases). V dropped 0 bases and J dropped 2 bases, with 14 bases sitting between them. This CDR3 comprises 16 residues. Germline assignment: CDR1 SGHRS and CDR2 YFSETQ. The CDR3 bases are TGCGCCAGCAGCTTGGCCTTGGGGACTGTGAACTATGGCTACACCTTC. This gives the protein CASSLALGTVNYGYTF.

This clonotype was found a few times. This CDR3 is CATSRDSLAPNEQFF. DNA of the CDR3: TGTGCCACCAGCAGAGATTCCCTAGCGCCCAATGAGCAGTTCTTC. The chain carries TRBV15 and TRBJ2-1; tentative D call: TRBD2 (6 bases). Trimming took 0 bases from V and 6 from J, leaving 12 bases between them. The CDR3 runs 15 residues. Per the germline V gene, CDR1 is LNHNV and CDR2 is YYDKDF (reference sequence).

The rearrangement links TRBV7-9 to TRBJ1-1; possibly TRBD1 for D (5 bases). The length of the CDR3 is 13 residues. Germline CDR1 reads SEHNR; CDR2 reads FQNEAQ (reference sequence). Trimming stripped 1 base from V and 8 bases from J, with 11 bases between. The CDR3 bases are TGTGCCAGCAGCTTAGTAGGGGAGGGCGAAGCTTTCTTT. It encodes CASSLVGEGEAFF.

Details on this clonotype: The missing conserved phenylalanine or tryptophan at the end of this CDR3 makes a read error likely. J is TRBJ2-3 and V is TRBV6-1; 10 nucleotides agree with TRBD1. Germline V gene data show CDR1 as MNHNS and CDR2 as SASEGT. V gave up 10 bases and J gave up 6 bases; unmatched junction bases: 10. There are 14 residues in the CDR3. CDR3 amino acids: CATTGGQGRDTQYL. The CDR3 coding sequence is TGTGCCACGACCGGGGGACAGGGGAGGGATACGCAGTATCTT.

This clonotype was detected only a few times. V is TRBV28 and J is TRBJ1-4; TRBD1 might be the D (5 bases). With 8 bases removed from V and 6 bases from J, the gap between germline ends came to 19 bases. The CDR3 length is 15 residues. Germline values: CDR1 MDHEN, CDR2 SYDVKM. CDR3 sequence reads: CASRSSGDGYEKLFF. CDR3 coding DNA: TGTGCCAGCCGCTCGTCGGGGGACGGGTATGAAAAACTGTTTTTT.

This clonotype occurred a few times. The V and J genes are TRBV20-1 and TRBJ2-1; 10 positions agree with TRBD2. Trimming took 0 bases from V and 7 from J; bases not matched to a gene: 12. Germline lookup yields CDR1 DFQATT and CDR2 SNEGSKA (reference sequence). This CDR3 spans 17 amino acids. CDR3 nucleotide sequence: TGCAGTGCTAGAGATGGCTCCCTAGCGGGAGTCGGAAATGAGCAGTTCTTC. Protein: CSARDGSLAGVGNEQFF.

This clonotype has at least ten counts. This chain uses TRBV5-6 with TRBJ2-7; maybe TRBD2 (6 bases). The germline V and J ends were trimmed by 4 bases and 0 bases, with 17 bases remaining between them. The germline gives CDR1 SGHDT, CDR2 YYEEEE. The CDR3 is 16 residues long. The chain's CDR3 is CASSPGPAGLSYEQYF. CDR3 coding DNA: TGTGCCAGCAGCCCAGGTCCAGCGGGCCTCTCCTACGAGCAGTACTTC.

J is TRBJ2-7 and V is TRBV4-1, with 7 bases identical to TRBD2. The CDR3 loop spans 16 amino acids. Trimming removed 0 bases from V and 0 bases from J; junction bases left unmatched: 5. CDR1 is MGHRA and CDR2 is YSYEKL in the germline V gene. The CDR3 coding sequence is TGCGCCAGCAGCCAAGATAGCGGCGGGAGCTCCTACGAGCAGTACTTC. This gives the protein CASSQDSGGSSYEQYF.

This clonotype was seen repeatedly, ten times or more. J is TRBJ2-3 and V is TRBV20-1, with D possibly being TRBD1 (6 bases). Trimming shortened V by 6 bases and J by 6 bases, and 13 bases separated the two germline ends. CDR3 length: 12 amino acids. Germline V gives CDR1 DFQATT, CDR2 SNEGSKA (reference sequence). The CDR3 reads CSARGPGDTQYF. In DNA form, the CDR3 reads TGCAGTGCCAGGGGTCCGGGGGATACGCAGTATTTT.

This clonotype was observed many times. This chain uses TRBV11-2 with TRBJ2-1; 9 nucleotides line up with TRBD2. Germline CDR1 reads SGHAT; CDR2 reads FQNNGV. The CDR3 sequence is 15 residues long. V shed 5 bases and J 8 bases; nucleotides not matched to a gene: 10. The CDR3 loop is CASSPERGALDEQFF. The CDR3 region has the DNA TGTGCCAGCAGCCCCGAGCGGGGGGCACTGGATGAGCAGTTCTTC.

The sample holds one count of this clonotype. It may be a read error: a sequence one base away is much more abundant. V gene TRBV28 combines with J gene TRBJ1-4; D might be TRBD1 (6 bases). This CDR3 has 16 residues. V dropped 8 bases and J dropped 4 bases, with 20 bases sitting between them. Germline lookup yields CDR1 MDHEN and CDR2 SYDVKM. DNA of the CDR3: TGTGCCAGCGGCCGCATCGGAGGGACAATTAATGAAAAACTGTTTTTT. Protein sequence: CASGRIGGTINEKLFF.

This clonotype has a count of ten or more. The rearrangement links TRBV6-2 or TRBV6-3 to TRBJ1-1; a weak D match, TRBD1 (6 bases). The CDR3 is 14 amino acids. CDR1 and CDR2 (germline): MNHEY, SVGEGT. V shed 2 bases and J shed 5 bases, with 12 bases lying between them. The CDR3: CASSYLTGRTEAFF. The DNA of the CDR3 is TGTGCCAGCAGTTACCTTACAGGGAGGACTGAAGCTTTCTTT.

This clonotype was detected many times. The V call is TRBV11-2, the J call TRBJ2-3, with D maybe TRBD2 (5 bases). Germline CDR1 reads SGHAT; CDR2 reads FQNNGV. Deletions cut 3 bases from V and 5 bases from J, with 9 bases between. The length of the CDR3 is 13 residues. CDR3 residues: CASSFYRGDTQYF. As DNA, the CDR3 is TGTGCCAGCAGCTTTTACCGGGGAGATACGCAGTATTTT.